One sample yielded the 20 T cell receptor beta chains listed below, sequenced in a study of T cell clonotyping in hematopoietic cell transplantation. Data came from immunoSEQ multiplex PCR; TCRdb stores just in-frame clones and leaves some out. The table has 5,000 to 5,500 clones, 26% seen once. The starting material was peripheral blood mononuclear cells, obtained 180 days after allogeneic stem cell transplant. The receptors derive from a male patient between 40 and 49 years old who had an allogeneic stem cell transplant from an unrelated donor, so the T cells may come from the graft donor. Some clones in this sample may be carry-over from other donors' samples.

The rearrangement uses TRBV6-5 and TRBJ2-5; no definite D call. Trimming left V 7 bases short and J 2 bases short, with 8 bases between. The length of the CDR3 is 12 residues. Germline CDR1 reads MNHEY; CDR2 reads SVGAGI. The CDR3 sequence is CASKAAQETQYF. In nucleotides, the CDR3 is TGTGCCAGCAAGGCAGCACAAGAGACCCAGTACTTC.

This clone appeared a few times. V gene TRBV25-1 combines with J gene TRBJ1-2; D gene uncertain. V dropped 2 bases and J dropped 8 bases, with 6 bases sitting between them. There are 11 residues in the CDR3. The germline V gene encodes CDR1 MGHDK and CDR2 SYGVNS. CDR3 in amino acids: CASSERQGYTF. CDR3 DNA: TGTGCCAGCAGTGAAAGGCAGGGCTACACCTTC.

This clone turned up a few times. The V gene is TRBV28, the J gene TRBJ1-2, with a possible D match to TRBD1 (6 bases). The V and J ends lost 4 bases and 6 bases respectively, with 9 bases between them. The germline V gene encodes CDR1 MDHEN and CDR2 SYDVKM. CDR3 size: 12 residues. The CDR3 loop reads CASSWAGDGYTF. DNA of the CDR3: TGTGCCAGCAGTTGGGCAGGGGATGGCTACACCTTC.

This clone has only a few counts. Other DNA sequences in the sample encode the same CDR3. The chain employs TRBV30 and TRBJ2-3; D is uncertain. V was clipped by 3 bases and J by 0 bases, with 4 bases between them. From germline, CDR1 is GTSNPN and CDR2 SVGIG (reference sequence). The CDR3 runs to 12 residues. In DNA, the CDR3 is TGTGCCTGGAGCCTTAGCACAGATACGCAGTATTTT. Its translation: CAWSLSTDTQYF.

This clone showed up just a few times. The chain is built from TRBV30 and TRBJ1-5, with TRBD1 identical over 7 bases. This CDR3 has 15 amino acids. Looked up from germline, CDR1 is GTSNPN and CDR2 is SVGIG (reference sequence). Unmatched junction bases numbered 3, after V lost 1 base and J lost 0 bases. In nucleotides, the CDR3 is TGTGCCTGGAGTGGGCAGGGGGATAGCAATCAGCCCCAGCATTTT. This translates into CAWSGQGDSNQPQHF.

This clone was counted only a few times. V usage is TRBV4-3 and J usage is TRBJ2-7; a possible D gene is TRBD1 (5 bases). Germline CDR1 is LGHNA and CDR2 is YSLEER. The CDR3 consists of 17 residues. V was clipped by 4 bases and J by 0 bases, with 19 bases between them. CDR3 sequence reads: CASSPGLAAKSSYEQYF. DNA of the CDR3: TGCGCCAGCAGCCCAGGGCTGGCCGCGAAGAGCTCCTACGAGCAGTACTTC.

The DNA of the CDR3 is TGTGCCAGCAGCCAAGACAGGGACCTCTACTACGAGCAGTACTTC. The encoded protein is CASSQDRDLYYEQYF. This sequence joins TRBV4-2 and TRBJ2-7; D possibly uses TRBD1 or TRBD2 (5 bases each). Germline V gene data show CDR1 as LGHNA and CDR2 as YNFKEQ. The V gene lost 0 bases and the J gene lost 3 bases, with 12 bases spanning the gap. This CDR3 is built from 15 residues.

The chain couples TRBV29-1 to TRBJ1-2; D is unclear. The CDR3 length is 13 residues. The V end lost 1 base, the J end lost 6 bases, and 12 bases lay between the germline ends. CDR1 and CDR2 (germline): SQVTM, ANQGSEA. The DNA of the CDR3 is TGCAGCGTTGAAGGCGAGGAGGATGATGGCTACACCTTC. It codes for CSVEGEEDDGYTF. Using reference TRBV29-1 and TRBJ1-2 for the parts outside the CDR3, the full variable domain is SAVISQKPSRDICQRGTSLTIQCQVDSQVTMMFWYRQQPGQSLTLIATANQGSEATYESGFVIDKFPISRPNLTFSTLTVSNMSPEDSSIYLCSVEGEEDDGYTFGSGTRLTVV.

This clone was seen only a few times. V usage is TRBV2 and J usage is TRBJ1-1; D unclear. Between the trimmed V and J ends, which lost 7 bases and 1 base, there was a span of 10 bases. CDR3 length equals 13 residues. Per the germline V gene, CDR1 is SNHLY and CDR2 is FYNNEI. The CDR3: CASTLLANTEAFF. Here the CDR3 DNA reads TGTGCCAGCACCTTGCTAGCGAACACTGAAGCTTTCTTT.

The sample holds a few counts of this clone. This rearrangement joins TRBV9 to TRBJ1-1; D is uncertain. Germline CDR1 SGDLS, CDR2 YYNGEE. The CDR3 sequence is 17 residues long. The V gene lost 0 bases and the J gene lost 2 bases, with 17 bases spanning the gap. CDR3 sequence (DNA): TGTGCCAGCAGCGTAGGGGGAGGGTTAGGGCGAAACACTGAAGCTTTCTTT. This codes for CASSVGGGLGRNTEAFF.

This clone was found a few times. The chain joins TRBV27 to TRBJ1-2; 10 bases fit TRBD1. Losses at the gene ends were 4 bases for V and 5 bases for J; bases not matched to a gene: 1. CDR3 size: 13 residues. CDR1 and CDR2 from the germline V gene are MNHEY and SMNVEV (reference sequence). As DNA, the CDR3 is TGTGCCAGCAGTTGGACAGGGGGTTATGGCTACACCTTC. Amino acid sequence: CASSWTGGYGYTF.

The chain links TRBV9 to TRBJ1-6, with D possibly TRBD1 on 5 matching bases. V was pared by 0 bases and J by 7 bases, with 14 bases between. The germline V gene has CDR1 SGDLS and CDR2 YYNGEE. This CDR3 comprises 16 residues. As DNA, the CDR3 is TGTGCCAGCAGCGTAGGTTTTCGGGGCCACAATTCACCCCTCCACTTT. This codes for CASSVGFRGHNSPLHF.

There are a few counts of this clone. CDR3 sequence reads: CASSLMGQAHEQFF. DNA of the CDR3: TGTGCCAGCAGCTTAATGGGACAGGCCCATGAGCAGTTCTTC. The V call is TRBV7-3, the J call TRBJ2-1, with 8 bases lining up with TRBD1. This CDR3 spans 14 amino acids. Germline loops: CDR1 SGHTA, CDR2 FQGTGA. Germline trimming cut 1 base from V and 8 bases from J; bases unmatched to any gene: 4.

This clone was seen a few times. This chain links TRBV5-1 with TRBJ2-2, with D uncertain. Germline V gene lookup returns CDR1 SGHRS and CDR2 YFSETQ. V lost 2 bases to trimming and J lost 6 bases, with 14 bases between them. The CDR3 runs to 15 residues. The CDR3 spells CASSLLTAIAGELFF. The CDR3 DNA is TGCGCCAGCAGCTTACTTACGGCAATAGCCGGGGAGCTGTTTTTT.

This clone is classed as medium-sized. The CDR3, as DNA: TGTGCCATAGGGACAGGGGATAGCAATCAGCCCCAGCATTTT. As protein: CAIGTGDSNQPQHF. V is TRBV10-3 and J is TRBJ1-5, with TRBD1 matching 10 bases. The CDR3 runs to 14 residues. The V gene end was trimmed by 9 bases and the J gene end by 0 bases; junction bases not matched to a gene: 2. CDR1 is ENHRY and CDR2 is SYGVKD in the germline V gene.

The V and J genes are TRBV7-2 and TRBJ2-5; D not certain. CDR3 length equals 16 residues. Trimming shortened V by 5 bases and J by 2 bases, and 18 bases separated the two germline ends. CDR1 and CDR2 (germline): SGHTA, FQGNSA. CDR3 sequence: CASSHQLTPPQETQYF. The CDR3 DNA reads TGTGCCAGCAGCCACCAATTGACTCCCCCACAAGAGACCCAGTACTTC.

The V call is TRBV4-2, the J call TRBJ1-2, with 7 bases fitting TRBD1. CDR3 length: 15 amino acids. The germline CDR1 and CDR2 sequences are LGHNA and YNFKEQ. The ends lost 4 bases at V and 4 bases at J; junction bases unmatched: 9. The CDR3 bases are TGTGCCAGCAGCCCATCCCAGGGGGGAACCTATGGCTACACCTTC. It specifies CASSPSQGGTYGYTF.

The chain recombines TRBV30 with TRBJ1-1; D uncertain. There are 14 residues in the CDR3. Germline V gene lookup returns CDR1 GTSNPN and CDR2 SVGIG (reference sequence). The V gene lost 1 base and the J gene lost 6 bases, with 15 bases spanning the gap. The DNA of the CDR3 is TGTGCCTGGAGTGGTCCGGAGAGGTCCGCTGAAGCTTTCTTT. Translation: CAWSGPERSAEAFF.

By sample fraction, this clone is medium-sized. The V gene is TRBV6-6, the J gene TRBJ2-3; a weak D match, TRBD2 (5 bases). The CDR3 covers 14 residues. From germline, CDR1 is MNHNY and CDR2 SVGAGI (reference sequence). Trimming stripped 3 bases from V and 1 base from J, with 8 bases between. Here the CDR3 DNA reads TGTGCCAGCAGTTATCTGGAGGGCACAGATACGCAGTATTTT. Translation: CASSYLEGTDTQYF.

The chain uses TRBV5-6 and TRBJ1-2; TRBD1 matches 8 bases. With 2 bases clipped from V and 8 bases from J, the junction kept 5 bases outside the gene matches. The CDR3 loop spans 13 amino acids. CDR1 and CDR2 from the germline V gene are SGHDT and YYEEEE. CDR3 sequence reads: CASSFRGHRGYTF. In nucleotides, the CDR3 is TGTGCCAGCAGCTTCAGGGGGCATAGAGGCTACACCTTC.